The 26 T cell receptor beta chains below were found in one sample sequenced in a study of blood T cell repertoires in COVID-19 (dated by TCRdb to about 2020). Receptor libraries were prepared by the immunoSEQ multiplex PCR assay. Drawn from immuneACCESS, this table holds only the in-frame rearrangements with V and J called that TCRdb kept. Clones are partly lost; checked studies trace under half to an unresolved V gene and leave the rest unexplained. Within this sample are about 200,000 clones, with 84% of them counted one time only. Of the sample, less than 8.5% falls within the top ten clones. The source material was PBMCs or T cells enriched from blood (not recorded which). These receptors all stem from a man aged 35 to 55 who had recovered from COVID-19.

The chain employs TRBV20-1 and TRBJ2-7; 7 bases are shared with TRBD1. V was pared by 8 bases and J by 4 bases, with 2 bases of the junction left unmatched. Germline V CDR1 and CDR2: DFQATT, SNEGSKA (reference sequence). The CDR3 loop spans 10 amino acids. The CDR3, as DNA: TGCAGTACAGGGGAATACGAGCAGTACTTC. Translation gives CSTGEYEQYF.

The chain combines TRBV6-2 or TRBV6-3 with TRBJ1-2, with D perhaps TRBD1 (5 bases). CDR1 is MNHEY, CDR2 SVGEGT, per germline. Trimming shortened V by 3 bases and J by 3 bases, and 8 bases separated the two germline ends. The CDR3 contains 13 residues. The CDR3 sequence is CASSYRTHYGYTF. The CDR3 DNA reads TGTGCCAGCAGTTATAGGACACACTATGGCTACACCTTC.

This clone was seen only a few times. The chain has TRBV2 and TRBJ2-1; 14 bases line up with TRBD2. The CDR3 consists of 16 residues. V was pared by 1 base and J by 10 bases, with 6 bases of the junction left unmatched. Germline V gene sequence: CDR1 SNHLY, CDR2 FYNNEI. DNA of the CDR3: TGTGCCAGCAGTGAAGACAGACTAGCGGGGGGGCGGGAGCAGTTCTTC. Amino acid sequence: CASSEDRLAGGREQFF.

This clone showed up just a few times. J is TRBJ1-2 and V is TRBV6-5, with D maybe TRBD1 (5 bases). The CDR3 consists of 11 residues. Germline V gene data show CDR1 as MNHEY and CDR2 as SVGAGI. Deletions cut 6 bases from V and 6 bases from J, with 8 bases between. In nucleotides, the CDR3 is TGTGCCAGCAGGATAGGGGATGGCTACACCTTC. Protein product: CASRIGDGYTF.

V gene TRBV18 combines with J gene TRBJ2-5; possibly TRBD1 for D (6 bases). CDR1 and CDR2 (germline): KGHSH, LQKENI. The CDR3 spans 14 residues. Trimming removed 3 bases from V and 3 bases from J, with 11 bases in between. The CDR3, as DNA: TGTGCCAGCTCACCGGGGACAACGAAAGAGACCCAGTACTTC. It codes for CASSPGTTKETQYF. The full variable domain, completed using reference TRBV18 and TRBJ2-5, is NAGVMQNPRHLVRRRGQEARLRCSPMKGHSHVYWYRQLPEEGLKFMVYLQKENIIDESGMPKERFSAEFPKEGPSILRIQQVVRGDSAAYFCASSPGTTKETQYFGPGTRLLVL.

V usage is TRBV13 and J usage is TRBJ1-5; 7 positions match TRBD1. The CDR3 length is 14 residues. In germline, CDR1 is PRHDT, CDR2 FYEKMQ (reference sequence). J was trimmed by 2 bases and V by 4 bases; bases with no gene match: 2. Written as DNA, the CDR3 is TGTGCCAGCAGCTCCGGGACAGGCAATCAGCCCCAGCATTTT. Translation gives CASSSGTGNQPQHF.

DNA of the CDR3: TGTGCCAGCAGCCAAGATCTGGGCGGGGGGGCAAGCTCCGAGCAGTACTTC. Residues: CASSQDLGGGASSEQYF. The rearrangement links TRBV4-2 to TRBJ2-7; 9 bases align to TRBD2. The CDR3 contains 17 residues. Germline V gene sequence: CDR1 LGHNA, CDR2 YNFKEQ. Unmatched junction bases numbered 12, after V lost 0 bases and J lost 6 bases.

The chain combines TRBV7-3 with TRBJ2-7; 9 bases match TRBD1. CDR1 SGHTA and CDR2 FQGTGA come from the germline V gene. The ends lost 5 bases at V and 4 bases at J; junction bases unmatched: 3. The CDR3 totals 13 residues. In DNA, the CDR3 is TGTGCCAGCAGCGTTGACAGGGGGTACGAGCAGTACTTC. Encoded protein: CASSVDRGYEQYF.

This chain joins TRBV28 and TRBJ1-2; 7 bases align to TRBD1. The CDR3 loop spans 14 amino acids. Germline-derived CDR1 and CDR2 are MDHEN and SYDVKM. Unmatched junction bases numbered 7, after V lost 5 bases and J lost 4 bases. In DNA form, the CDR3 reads TGTGCCAGCAGTCTCCCGGGACAGCGCTATGGCTACACCTTC. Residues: CASSLPGQRYGYTF.

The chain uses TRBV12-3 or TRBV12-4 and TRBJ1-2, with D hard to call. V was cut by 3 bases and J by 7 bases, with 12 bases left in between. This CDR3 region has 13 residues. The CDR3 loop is CASSFYGERGYTF. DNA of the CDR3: TGTGCCAGCAGTTTTTACGGGGAGCGTGGCTACACCTTC.

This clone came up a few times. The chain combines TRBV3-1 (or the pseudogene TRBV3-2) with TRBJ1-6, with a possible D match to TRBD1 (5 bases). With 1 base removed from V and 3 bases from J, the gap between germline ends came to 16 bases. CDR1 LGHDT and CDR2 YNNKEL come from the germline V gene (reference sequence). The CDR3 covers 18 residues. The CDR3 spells CASSQGLDSSLYNSPLHF. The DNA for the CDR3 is TGTGCCAGCAGCCAAGGTCTTGACAGTTCCCTCTATAATTCACCCCTCCACTTT.

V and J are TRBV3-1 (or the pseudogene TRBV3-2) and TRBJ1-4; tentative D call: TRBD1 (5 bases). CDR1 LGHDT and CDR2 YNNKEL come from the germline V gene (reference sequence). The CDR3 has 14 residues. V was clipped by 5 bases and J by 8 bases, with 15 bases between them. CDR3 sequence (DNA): TGTGCCAGCAGCAACGCCGGGGGTGGGGAAAAACTGTTTTTT. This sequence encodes CASSNAGGGEKLFF.

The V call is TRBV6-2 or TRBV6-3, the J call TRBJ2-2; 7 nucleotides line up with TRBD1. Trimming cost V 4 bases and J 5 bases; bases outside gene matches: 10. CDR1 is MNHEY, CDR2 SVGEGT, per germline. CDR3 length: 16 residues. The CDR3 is CASSLRDSRETGELFF. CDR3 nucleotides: TGTGCCAGCAGTTTACGGGACAGTCGAGAAACCGGGGAGCTGTTTTTT.

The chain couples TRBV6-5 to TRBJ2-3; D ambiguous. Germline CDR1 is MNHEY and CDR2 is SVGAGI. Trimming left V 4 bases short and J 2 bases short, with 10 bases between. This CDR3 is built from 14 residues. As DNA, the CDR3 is TGTGCCAGCAGTTTTCGACAACTCACAGATACGCAGTATTTT. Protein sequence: CASSFRQLTDTQYF.

CDR3 residues: CASSLSGPGNSPLHF. The CDR3 DNA reads as TGCGCCAGCAGTCTTTCAGGGCCGGGCAATTCACCCCTCCACTTT. V gene TRBV23-1 combines with J gene TRBJ1-6; D is possibly TRBD1 (5 bases). TRBV23-1 is an ORF, with its function uncertain. The germline V and J ends were trimmed by 4 bases and 7 bases, with 14 bases remaining between them. This CDR3 is 15 amino acids long.

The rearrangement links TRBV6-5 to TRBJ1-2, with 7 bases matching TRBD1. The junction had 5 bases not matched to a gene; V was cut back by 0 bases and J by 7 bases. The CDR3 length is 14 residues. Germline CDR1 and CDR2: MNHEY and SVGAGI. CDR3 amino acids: CASSYSPRGSGYTF. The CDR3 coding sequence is TGTGCCAGCAGTTACTCTCCCAGGGGGAGTGGCTACACCTTC.

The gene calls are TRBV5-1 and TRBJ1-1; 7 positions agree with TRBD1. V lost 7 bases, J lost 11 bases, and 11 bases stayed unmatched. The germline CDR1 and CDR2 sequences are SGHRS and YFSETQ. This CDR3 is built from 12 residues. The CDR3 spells CASGTGEFGAFF. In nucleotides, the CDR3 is TGCGCCAGCGGTACAGGGGAATTTGGGGCTTTCTTT.

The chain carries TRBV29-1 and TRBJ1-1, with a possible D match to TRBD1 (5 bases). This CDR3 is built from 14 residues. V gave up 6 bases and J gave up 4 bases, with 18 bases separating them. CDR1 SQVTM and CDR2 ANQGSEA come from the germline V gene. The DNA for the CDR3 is TGCAGCGTGACGAAAGGGGTTGAGTCCACTGAAGCTTTCTTT. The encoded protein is CSVTKGVESTEAFF.

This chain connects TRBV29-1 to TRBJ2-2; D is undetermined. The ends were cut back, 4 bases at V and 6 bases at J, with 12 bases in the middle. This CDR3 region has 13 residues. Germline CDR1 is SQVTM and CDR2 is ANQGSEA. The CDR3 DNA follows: TGCAGCGTTGCACCCACTACGGCCGGGGAGCTGTTTTTT. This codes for CSVAPTTAGELFF.

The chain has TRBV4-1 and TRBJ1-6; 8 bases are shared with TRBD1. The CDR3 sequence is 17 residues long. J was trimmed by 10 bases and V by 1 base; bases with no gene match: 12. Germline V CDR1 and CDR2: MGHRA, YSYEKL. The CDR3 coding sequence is TGCGCCAGCAGCCAAGTATCCCAGGGGGCCGCTCGGTCACCCCTCCACTTT. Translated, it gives CASSQVSQGAARSPLHF.

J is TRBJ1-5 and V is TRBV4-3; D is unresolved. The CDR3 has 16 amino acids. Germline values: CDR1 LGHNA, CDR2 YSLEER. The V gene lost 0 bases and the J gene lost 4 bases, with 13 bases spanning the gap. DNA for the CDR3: TGCGCCAGCAGCCAAGAACCGGGCGCGGGAAATCAGCCCCAGCATTTT. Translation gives CASSQEPGAGNQPQHF.

The CDR3 DNA is TGTGCCAGCAGCCAGACAGGGGAATCACCCCTCCACTTT. Translation gives CASSQTGESPLHF. The rearrangement uses TRBV7-9 and TRBJ1-6; 8 bases are shared with TRBD1. The V segment lost 5 bases and the J segment 10 bases; nucleotides outside the gene matches: 4. Germline V gene sequence: CDR1 SEHNR, CDR2 FQNEAQ (reference sequence). The CDR3 consists of 13 residues. The variable domain in full, completed from reference TRBV7-9 and TRBJ1-6, reads DTGVSQNPRHKITKRGQNVTFRCDPISEHNRLYWYRQTLGQGPEFLTYFQNEAQLEKSRLLSDRFSAERPKGSFSTLEIQRTEQGDSAMYLCASSQTGESPLHFGNGTRLTVT.

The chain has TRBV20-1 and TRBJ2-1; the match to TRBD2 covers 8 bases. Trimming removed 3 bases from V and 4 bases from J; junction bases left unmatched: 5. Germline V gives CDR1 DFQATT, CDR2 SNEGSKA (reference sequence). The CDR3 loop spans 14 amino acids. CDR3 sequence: CSASIGGAYNEQFF. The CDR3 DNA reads TGCAGTGCTAGTATCGGGGGGGCGTACAATGAGCAGTTCTTC.

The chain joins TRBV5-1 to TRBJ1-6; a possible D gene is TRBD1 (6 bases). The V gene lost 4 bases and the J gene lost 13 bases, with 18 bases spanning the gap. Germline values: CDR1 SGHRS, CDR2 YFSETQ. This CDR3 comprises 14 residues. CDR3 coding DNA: TGCGCCAGCAGCCCACAGGGACCTAGGTGGCCCCTCCACTTT. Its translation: CASSPQGPRWPLHF.

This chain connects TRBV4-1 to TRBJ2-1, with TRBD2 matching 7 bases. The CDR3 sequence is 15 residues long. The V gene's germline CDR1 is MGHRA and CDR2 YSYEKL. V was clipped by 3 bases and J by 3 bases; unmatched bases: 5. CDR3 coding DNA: TGCGCCAGCAGCCATCGGACTAGTTACTACAATGAGCAGTTCTTC. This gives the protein CASSHRTSYYNEQFF.

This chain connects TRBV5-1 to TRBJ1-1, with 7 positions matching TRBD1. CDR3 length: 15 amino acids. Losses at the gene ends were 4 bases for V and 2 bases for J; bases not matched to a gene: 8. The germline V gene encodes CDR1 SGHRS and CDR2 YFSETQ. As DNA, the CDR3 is TGCGCCAGCAGCCGAGGACAGGTCCCTAACACTGAAGCTTTCTTT. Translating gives CASSRGQVPNTEAFF. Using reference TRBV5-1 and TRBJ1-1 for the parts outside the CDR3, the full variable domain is KAGVTQTPRYLIKTRGQQVTLSCSPISGHRSVSWYQQTPGQGLQFLFEYFSETQRNKGNFPGRFSGRQFSNSRSEMNVSTLELGDSALYLCASSRGQVPNTEAFFGQGTRLTVV.